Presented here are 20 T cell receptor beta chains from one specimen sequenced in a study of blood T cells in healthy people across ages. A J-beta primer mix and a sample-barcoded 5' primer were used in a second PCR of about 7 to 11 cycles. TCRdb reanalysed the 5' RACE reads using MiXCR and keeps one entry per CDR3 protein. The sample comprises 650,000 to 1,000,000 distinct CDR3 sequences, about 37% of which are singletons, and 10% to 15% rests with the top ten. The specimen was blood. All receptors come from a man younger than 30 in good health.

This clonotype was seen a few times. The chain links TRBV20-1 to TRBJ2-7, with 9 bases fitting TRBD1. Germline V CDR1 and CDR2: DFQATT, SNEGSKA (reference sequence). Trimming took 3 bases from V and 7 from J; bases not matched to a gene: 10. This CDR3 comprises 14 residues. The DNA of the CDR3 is TGCAGTGCTAGGGCACAGGGGGCGGGAAATGAGCAGTACTTC. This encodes CSARAQGAGNEQYF.

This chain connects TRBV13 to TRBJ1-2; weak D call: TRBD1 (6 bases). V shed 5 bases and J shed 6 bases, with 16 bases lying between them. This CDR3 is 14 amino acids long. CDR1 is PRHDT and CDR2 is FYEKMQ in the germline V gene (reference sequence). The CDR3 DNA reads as TGTGCCAGCAGCCCTACAGGGTTAGGCGATGGCTACACCTTC. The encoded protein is CASSPTGLGDGYTF.

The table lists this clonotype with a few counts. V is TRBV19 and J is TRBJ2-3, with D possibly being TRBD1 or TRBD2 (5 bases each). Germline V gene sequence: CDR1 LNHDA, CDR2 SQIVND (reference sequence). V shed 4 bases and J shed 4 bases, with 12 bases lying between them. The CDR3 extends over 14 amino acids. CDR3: CASSTPGTADTQYF. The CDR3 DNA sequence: TGTGCCAGTAGTACCCCGGGGACCGCAGATACGCAGTATTTT.

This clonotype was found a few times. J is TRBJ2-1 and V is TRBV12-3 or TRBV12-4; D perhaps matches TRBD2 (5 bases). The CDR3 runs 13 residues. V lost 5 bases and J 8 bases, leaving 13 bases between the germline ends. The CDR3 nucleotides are TGTGCCAGCAGTGTTTTGATGAGGGATGAGCAGTTCTTC. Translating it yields CASSVLMRDEQFF.

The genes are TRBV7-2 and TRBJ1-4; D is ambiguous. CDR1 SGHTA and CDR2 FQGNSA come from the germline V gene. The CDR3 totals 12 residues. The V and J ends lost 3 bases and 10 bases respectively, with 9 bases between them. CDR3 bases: TGTGCCAGCAGCTTTCAACTCGGAAAACTGTTTTTT. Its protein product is CASSFQLGKLFF. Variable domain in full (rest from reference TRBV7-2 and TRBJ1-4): GAGVSQSPSNKVTEKGKDVELRCDPISGHTALYWYRQSLGQGLEFLIYFQGNSAPDKSGLPSDRFSAERTGGSVSTLTIQRTQQEDSAVYLCASSFQLGKLFFGSGTQLSVL.

This CDR3 is CASSQEEGRWDFGYTF. DNA of the CDR3: TGTGCCAGCAGCCAAGAAGAAGGCAGATGGGACTTTGGCTACACCTTC. The chain uses TRBV4-2 and TRBJ1-2; possibly TRBD1 for D (5 bases). V was shortened by 0 bases and J by 7 bases, with 18 bases between the two germline ends. The CDR3 loop spans 16 amino acids. Germline V gene data show CDR1 as LGHNA and CDR2 as YNFKEQ.

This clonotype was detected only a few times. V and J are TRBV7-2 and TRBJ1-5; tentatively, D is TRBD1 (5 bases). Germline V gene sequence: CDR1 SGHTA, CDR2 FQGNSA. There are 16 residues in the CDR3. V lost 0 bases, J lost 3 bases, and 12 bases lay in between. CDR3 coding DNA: TGTGCCAGCAGCTTAGCGTCCGGGGCACACAATCAGCCCCAGCATTTT. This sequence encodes CASSLASGAHNQPQHF.

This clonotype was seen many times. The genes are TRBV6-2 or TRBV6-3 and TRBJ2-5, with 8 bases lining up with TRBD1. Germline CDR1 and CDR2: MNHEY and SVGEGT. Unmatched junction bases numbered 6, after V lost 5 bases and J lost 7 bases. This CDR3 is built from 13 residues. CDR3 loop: CASSDRGGGTQYF. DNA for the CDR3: TGTGCCAGCAGTGACAGGGGAGGAGGGACCCAGTACTTC.

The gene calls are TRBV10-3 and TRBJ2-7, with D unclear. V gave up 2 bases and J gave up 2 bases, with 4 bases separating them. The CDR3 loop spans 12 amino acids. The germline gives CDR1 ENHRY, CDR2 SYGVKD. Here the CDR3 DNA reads TGTGCCATCAGTGAGGGGGCCTACGAGCAGTACTTC. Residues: CAISEGAYEQYF.

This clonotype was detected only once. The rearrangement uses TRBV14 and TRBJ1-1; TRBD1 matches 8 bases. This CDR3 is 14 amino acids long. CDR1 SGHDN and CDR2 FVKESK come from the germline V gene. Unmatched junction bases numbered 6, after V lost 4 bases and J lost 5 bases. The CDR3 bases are TGTGCCAGCAGCCGCGGACAGGGATATACTGAAGCTTTCTTT. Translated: CASSRGQGYTEAFF.

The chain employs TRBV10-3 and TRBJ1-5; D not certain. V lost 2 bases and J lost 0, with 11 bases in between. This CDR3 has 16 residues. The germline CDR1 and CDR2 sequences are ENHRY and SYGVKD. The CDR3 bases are TGTGCCATCAGTGAGCGGGGAGACGGTAGCAATCAGCCCCAGCATTTT. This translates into CAISERGDGSNQPQHF.

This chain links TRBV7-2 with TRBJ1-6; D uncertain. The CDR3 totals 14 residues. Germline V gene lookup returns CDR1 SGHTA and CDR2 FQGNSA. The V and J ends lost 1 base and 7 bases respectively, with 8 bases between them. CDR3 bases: TGTGCCAGCAGCTTAGAAACAGTAAATTCACCCCTCCACTTT. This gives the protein CASSLETVNSPLHF.

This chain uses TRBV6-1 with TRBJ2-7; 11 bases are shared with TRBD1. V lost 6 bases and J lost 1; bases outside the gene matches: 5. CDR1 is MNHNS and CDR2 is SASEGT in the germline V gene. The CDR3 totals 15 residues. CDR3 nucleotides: TGTGCCAGCAGATGGACAGGGGGCGCATCCTACGAGCAGTACTTC. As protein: CASRWTGGASYEQYF.

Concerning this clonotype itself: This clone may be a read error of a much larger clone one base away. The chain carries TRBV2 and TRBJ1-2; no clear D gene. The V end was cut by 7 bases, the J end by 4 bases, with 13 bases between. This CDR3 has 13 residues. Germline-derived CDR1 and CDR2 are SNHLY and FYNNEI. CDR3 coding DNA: TGTGCCAGCACTGCCGGGCAGAGCTATGGCTACACCTTC. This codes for CASTAGQSYGYTF.

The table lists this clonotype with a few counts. Written as DNA, the CDR3 is TGCAGTGCTAGTGGGTCGGGACAGGGACGCCCTCGGGCTGAAGCTTTCTTT. This translates into CSASGSGQGRPRAEAFF. J is TRBJ1-1 and V is TRBV20-1; 9 bases line up with TRBD1. The trim removed 3 bases at V and 6 bases at J, leaving 17 bases unmatched. CDR1 is DFQATT and CDR2 is SNEGSKA in the germline V gene (reference sequence). The CDR3 length is 17 residues.

CDR3: CASSLSLASGAAEQFF. The CDR3 coding sequence is TGCGCCAGCAGCTTGTCACTGGCTAGCGGGGCCGCCGAGCAGTTCTTC. The chain carries TRBV5-1 and TRBJ2-1; 9 bases are a match to TRBD2. With V trimmed by 1 base and J by 10 bases, 12 bases remained unmatched. CDR1 and CDR2 (germline): SGHRS, YFSETQ. The CDR3 spans 16 residues. Supplemented by reference TRBV5-1 and TRBJ2-1, the full variable domain reads KAGVTQTPRYLIKTRGQQVTLSCSPISGHRSVSWYQQTPGQGLQFLFEYFSETQRNKGNFPGRFSGRQFSNSRSEMNVSTLELGDSALYLCASSLSLASGAAEQFFGPGTRLTVL.

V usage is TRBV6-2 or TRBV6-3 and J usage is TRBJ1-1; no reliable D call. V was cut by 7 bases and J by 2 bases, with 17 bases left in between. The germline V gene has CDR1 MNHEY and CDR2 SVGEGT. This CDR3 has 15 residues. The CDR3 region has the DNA TGTGCCAGCACCAAGGACGCAGGAGGAAACACTGAAGCTTTCTTT. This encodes CASTKDAGGNTEAFF.

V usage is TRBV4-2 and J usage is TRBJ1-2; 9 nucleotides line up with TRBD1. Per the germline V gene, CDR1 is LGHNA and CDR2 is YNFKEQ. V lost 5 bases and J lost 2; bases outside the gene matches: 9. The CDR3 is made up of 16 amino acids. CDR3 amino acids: CASSLLQGARNYGYTF. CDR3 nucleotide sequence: TGTGCCAGCAGCTTATTACAGGGGGCAAGGAACTATGGCTACACCTTC.

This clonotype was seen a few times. CDR3 protein: CASSEESNQPQHF. The CDR3 coding sequence is TGTGCCAGCAGTGAAGAGAGCAATCAGCCCCAGCATTTT. The chain employs TRBV2 and TRBJ1-5; no clear D gene. V lost 1 base and J 1 base, leaving 2 bases between the germline ends. The CDR3 covers 13 residues. The V gene's germline CDR1 is SNHLY and CDR2 FYNNEI.

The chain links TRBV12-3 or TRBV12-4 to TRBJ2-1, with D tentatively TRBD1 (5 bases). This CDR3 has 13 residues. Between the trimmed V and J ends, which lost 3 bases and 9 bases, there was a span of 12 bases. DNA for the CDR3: TGTGCCAGCAGTTTTGGGTCAGGGATTGAGCAGTTCTTC. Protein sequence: CASSFGSGIEQFF.